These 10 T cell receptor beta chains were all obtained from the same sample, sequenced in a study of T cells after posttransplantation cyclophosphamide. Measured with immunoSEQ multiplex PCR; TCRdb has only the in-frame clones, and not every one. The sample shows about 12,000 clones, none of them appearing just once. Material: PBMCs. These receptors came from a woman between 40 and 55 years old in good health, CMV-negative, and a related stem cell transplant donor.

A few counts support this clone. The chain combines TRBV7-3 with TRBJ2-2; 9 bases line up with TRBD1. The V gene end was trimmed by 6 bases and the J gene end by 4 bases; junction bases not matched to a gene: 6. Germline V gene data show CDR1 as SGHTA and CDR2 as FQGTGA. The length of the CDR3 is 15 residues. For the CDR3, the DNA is TGTGCCAGCAGAGCCGGGACAGGGACCACCGGGGAGCTGTTTTTT. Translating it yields CASRAGTGTTGELFF.

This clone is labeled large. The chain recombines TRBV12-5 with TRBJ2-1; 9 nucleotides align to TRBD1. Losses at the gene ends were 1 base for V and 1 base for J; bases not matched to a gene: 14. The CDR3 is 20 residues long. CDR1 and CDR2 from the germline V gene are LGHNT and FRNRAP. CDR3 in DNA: TGTGCTAGTGGTTTGGCCCTCGGACAGGGGCTGAGTGGGTCCTACAATGAGCAGTTCTTC. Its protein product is CASGLALGQGLSGSYNEQFF.

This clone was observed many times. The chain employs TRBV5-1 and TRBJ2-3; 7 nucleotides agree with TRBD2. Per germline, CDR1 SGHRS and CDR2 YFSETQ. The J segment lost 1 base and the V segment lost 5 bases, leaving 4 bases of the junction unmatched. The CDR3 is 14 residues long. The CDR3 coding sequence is TGCGCCAGCAGTCCTCGGGGGGGCACAGATACGCAGTATTTT. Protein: CASSPRGGTDTQYF.

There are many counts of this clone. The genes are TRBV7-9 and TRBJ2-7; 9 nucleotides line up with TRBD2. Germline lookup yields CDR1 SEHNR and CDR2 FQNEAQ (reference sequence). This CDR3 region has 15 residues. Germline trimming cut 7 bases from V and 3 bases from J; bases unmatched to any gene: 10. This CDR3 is CASTWASSGIYEQYF. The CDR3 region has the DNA TGTGCCAGCACCTGGGCGTCTAGCGGGATCTACGAGCAGTACTTC. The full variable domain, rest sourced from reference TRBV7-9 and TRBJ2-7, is DTGVSQNPRHKITKRGQNVTFRCDPISEHNRLYWYRQTLGQGPEFLTYFQNEAQLEKSRLLSDRFSAERPKGSFSTLEIQRTEQGDSAMYLCASTWASSGIYEQYFGPGTRLTVT.

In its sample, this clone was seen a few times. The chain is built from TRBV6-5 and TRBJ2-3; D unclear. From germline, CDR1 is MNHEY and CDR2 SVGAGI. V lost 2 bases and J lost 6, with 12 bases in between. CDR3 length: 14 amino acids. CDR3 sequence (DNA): TGTGCCAGCAGTTACGATGTGCTCGGGGATACGCAGTATTTT. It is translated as CASSYDVLGDTQYF.

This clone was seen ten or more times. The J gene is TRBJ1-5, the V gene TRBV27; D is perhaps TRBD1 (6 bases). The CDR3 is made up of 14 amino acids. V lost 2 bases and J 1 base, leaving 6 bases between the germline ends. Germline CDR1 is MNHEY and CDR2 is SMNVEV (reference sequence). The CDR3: CASSLGGSNQPQHF. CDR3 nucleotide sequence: TGTGCCAGCAGTTTAGGGGGCAGCAATCAGCCCCAGCATTTT.

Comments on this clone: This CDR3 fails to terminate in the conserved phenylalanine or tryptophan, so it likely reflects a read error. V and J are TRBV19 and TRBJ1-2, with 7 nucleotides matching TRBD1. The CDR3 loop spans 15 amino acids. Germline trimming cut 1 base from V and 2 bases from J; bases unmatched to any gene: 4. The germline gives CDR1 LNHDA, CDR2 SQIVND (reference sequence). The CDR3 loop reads CASSIVGTENYGYTL. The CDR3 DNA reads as TGTGCCAGTAGTATAGTAGGGACAGAAAACTATGGCTACACCCTC.

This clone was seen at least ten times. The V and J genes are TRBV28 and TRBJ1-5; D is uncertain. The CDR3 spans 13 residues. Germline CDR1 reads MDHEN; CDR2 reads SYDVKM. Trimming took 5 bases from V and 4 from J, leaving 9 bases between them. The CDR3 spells CASSGLGNQPQHF. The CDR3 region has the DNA TGTGCCAGCAGTGGACTCGGAAATCAGCCCCAGCATTTT.

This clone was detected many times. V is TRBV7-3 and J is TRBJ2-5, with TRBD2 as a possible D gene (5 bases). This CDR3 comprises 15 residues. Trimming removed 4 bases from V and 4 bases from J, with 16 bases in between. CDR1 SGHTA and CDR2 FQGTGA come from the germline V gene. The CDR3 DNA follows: TGTGCCAGCAGCTCTCTGGGCCTTCGGGGAGAGACCCAGTACTTC. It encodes CASSSLGLRGETQYF.

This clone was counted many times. The CDR3 DNA reads as TGCGCCAGCAGCCAAGAAGACAGCGGGGGGCCGACAGATACGCAGTATTTT. Its translation is CASSQEDSGGPTDTQYF. The rearrangement uses TRBV4-1 and TRBJ2-3, with 9 bases fitting TRBD2. Looked up from germline, CDR1 is MGHRA and CDR2 is YSYEKL. CDR3 size: 17 residues. The ends lost 0 bases at V and 3 bases at J; junction bases unmatched: 7.